A single sample is the source of the 27 T cell receptor beta chains below, sequenced in a study of CD8+CD57+ T cells in acquired aplastic anemia (dated by TCRdb to the late 2010s). The patients picked for sequencing were ones in whom flow cytometry had shown an expansion of CD8+CD57+ cells. Sequencing instrument: Illumina HiSeq 2000. Genomic DNA served as template for TCR beta VDJ combination and CDR3 sequence profiling. In TCRdb, the public reads were trimmed at Q25 with fastp and aligned with MiXCR, with productive beta chains retained. Rows are unified per CDR3 protein, each entry keeping the most common DNA and genes. Counted in this sample were 50,000 or so distinct CDR3 sequences; just over 55% of them appeared once. The ten biggest clones cover about 16% of the sample. Material: sorted CD4+, CD8+, or CD8+CD57+ T cells (not recorded which) from PBMCs. The receptors originated from a human donor with aplastic anemia.

Concerning this clonotype: A clone one base away is much larger, so this may be a read error. V is TRBV5-4 and J is TRBJ1-1; 7 bases fit TRBD1. The CDR3 runs 15 residues. Germline trimming cut 1 base from V and 6 bases from J; bases unmatched to any gene: 9. In germline, CDR1 is SGHNT, CDR2 YYREEE (reference sequence). CDR3 DNA sequence: TGTGCCAGCAGCTTGAGGCAGGGGGTAAAGGCTGAAGCTTTCTTT. It specifies CASSLRQGVKAEAFF.

The chain carries TRBV6-1 and TRBJ2-2, with 10 nucleotides matching TRBD1. The CDR3 has 14 amino acids. Germline lookup yields CDR1 MNHNS and CDR2 SASEGT. V shed 10 bases, J shed 5 bases, and the junction held 7 bases outside the gene matches. The CDR3 protein is CAIGRDRGTGELFF. Written as DNA, the CDR3 is TGTGCCATCGGAAGGGACAGGGGAACCGGGGAGCTGTTTTTT.

The chain joins TRBV10-2 to TRBJ1-2, with D maybe TRBD1 (6 bases). The CDR3 totals 12 residues. Trimming shortened V by 8 bases and J by 2 bases, and 9 bases separated the two germline ends. CDR1 is WSHSY and CDR2 is SAAADI in the germline V gene. CDR3 DNA: TGCGCCAGCTTTACAGGGAACTATGGCTACACCTTC. Translated: CASFTGNYGYTF.

This clonotype was observed at least ten times. The rearrangement uses TRBV2 and TRBJ2-2; D gene uncertain. This CDR3 is built from 15 residues. V lost 5 bases and J lost 3, with 13 bases in between. CDR1 is SNHLY and CDR2 is FYNNEI in the germline V gene. The CDR3 coding sequence is TGTGCCAGCAGTTCGTTTGGCCCGGACACCGGGGAGCTGTTTTTT. Its protein product is CASSSFGPDTGELFF.

The chain recombines TRBV7-1 with TRBJ2-1, with 8 bases identical to TRBD2. TRBV7-1 is placed among ORFs of uncertain function. This CDR3 comprises 19 residues. Trimming took 3 bases from V and 2 from J; bases not matched to a gene: 15. CDR3 nucleotide sequence: TGTGCCAGCAGCTCCAGGCCCATCCCCGGGGGGGCCCCCTACAATGAGCAGTTCTTC. Translating it yields CASSSRPIPGGAPYNEQFF.

This clonotype was seen a few times. The rearrangement joins TRBV3-1 to TRBJ2-7, with D unresolved. This CDR3 spans 12 amino acids. Germline CDR1 is LGHDT and CDR2 is YNNKEL (reference sequence). Trimming pared 6 bases from V and 7 bases from J, leaving 13 bases between. The CDR3 sequence: CASSHGFGEQYF. As DNA, the CDR3 is TGTGCCAGCAGTCACGGGTTTGGAGAGCAGTACTTC.

J is TRBJ2-7 and V is TRBV20-1, with a possible D match to TRBD2 (7 bases). V was pared by 0 bases and J by 5 bases, with 17 bases between. Germline-derived CDR1 and CDR2 are DFQATT and SNEGSKA (reference sequence). The CDR3 runs 15 residues. Here the CDR3 DNA reads TGCAGTGCTAGAGAAATGGAGGGGGGGCTCAACGAGCAGTACTTC. It is translated as CSAREMEGGLNEQYF.

This clonotype was detected a few times. V gene TRBV19 combines with J gene TRBJ2-7, with 11 bases fitting TRBD2. The ends lost 5 bases at V and 3 bases at J; junction bases unmatched: 0. The CDR3 loop spans 13 amino acids. Germline V gives CDR1 LNHDA, CDR2 SQIVND (reference sequence). The CDR3 spells CASSGTSGYEQYF. As DNA, the CDR3 is TGTGCCAGTAGTGGGACTAGCGGCTACGAGCAGTACTTC.

The V call is TRBV10-3, the J call TRBJ1-4; 11 nucleotides align to TRBD1. The V and J ends lost 6 bases and 8 bases, in that order; junction bases with no gene match: 5. From germline, CDR1 is ENHRY and CDR2 SYGVKD. The CDR3 runs 14 residues. DNA for the CDR3: TGTGCCATCAGCAGGGACAGGGGGGGCGAAAAACTGTTTTTT. The encoded protein is CAISRDRGGEKLFF.

This clonotype was recorded once. The rearrangement uses TRBV20-1 and TRBJ2-7; TRBD2 agrees at 14 bases. This CDR3 is 19 amino acids long. V trimming: 6 bases; J trimming: 2 bases; junction bases outside the gene matches: 18. Germline values: CDR1 DFQATT, CDR2 SNEGSKA (reference sequence). The CDR3 DNA sequence: TGCAGTGCCTACCTACCCGGGACTAGCGGGGGCCGAAGAGCCTACGAGCAGTACTTC. Protein sequence: CSAYLPGTSGGRRAYEQYF.

CDR3 sequence: CSVAGDRDYEQYF. The CDR3 nucleotides are TGCAGCGTTGCTGGGGACAGGGACTACGAGCAGTACTTC. The rearrangement uses TRBV29-1 and TRBJ2-7; TRBD1 agrees at 9 bases. V gave up 4 bases and J gave up 3 bases; unmatched junction bases: 4. The CDR3 extends over 13 amino acids. Germline assignment: CDR1 SQVTM and CDR2 ANQGSEA.

J is TRBJ1-4 and V is TRBV10-3, with D perhaps matching TRBD1 (5 bases). Looked up from germline, CDR1 is ENHRY and CDR2 is SYGVKD. V dropped 4 bases and J dropped 8 bases, with 14 bases sitting between them. This CDR3 spans 14 amino acids. The CDR3 region is CAISGGRDFEKLFF. CDR3 in DNA: TGTGCCATCAGTGGAGGCAGGGATTTCGAAAAACTGTTTTTT.

Details on this clonotype: The CDR3 ends on some other residue instead of the conserved phenylalanine or tryptophan, so this is likely a read error. The chain uses TRBV2 and TRBJ1-1, with D maybe TRBD1 (6 bases). Between the trimmed V and J ends, which lost 2 bases and 7 bases, there was a span of 11 bases. The CDR3 consists of 13 residues. CDR1 SNHLY and CDR2 FYNNEI come from the germline V gene. In DNA, the CDR3 is TGTGCCAGCAGTGAACGGGGGCAAGGTGAAGCTTTCCTT. Translation: CASSERGQGEAFL.

This clonotype is medium-sized (0.01 to 0.1%) within its sample. The chain couples TRBV29-1 to TRBJ1-1, with D possibly being TRBD1 (5 bases). The CDR3 totals 15 residues. The ends were cut back, 0 bases at V and 3 bases at J, with 14 bases in the middle. The germline gives CDR1 SQVTM, CDR2 ANQGSEA. The CDR3 is CSVEDRDSGDTEAFF. In nucleotides, the CDR3 is TGCAGCGTTGAAGACAGGGATTCGGGGGACACTGAAGCTTTCTTT.

The chain carries TRBV25-1 and TRBJ1-5, with D unresolved. Between the trimmed V and J ends, which lost 5 bases and 0 bases, there was a span of 11 bases. The CDR3 length is 15 residues. Germline CDR1 reads MGHDK; CDR2 reads SYGVNS. CDR3 bases: TGTGCCAGCAGTCCCACGGTTTATAGCAATCAGCCCCAGCATTTT. Translation gives CASSPTVYSNQPQHF.

This clonotype ranks as medium-sized. This chain uses TRBV25-1 with TRBJ1-4, with 8 bases lining up with TRBD1. After removal of 5 bases from V and 8 bases from J, the junction contained 10 bases not matched to a gene. The CDR3 has 15 residues. Looked up from germline, CDR1 is MGHDK and CDR2 is SYGVNS. The CDR3 sequence is CASSTTTGVYEKLFF. DNA of the CDR3: TGTGCCAGCAGTACCACGACAGGGGTGTACGAAAAACTGTTTTTT.

The chain joins TRBV15 to TRBJ2-1, with 7 bases aligning to TRBD1. The CDR3 totals 14 residues. The germline gives CDR1 LNHNV, CDR2 YYDKDF (reference sequence). The V gene end was trimmed by 8 bases and the J gene end by 1 base; junction bases not matched to a gene: 5. The CDR3 here is CATYQTGSYNEQFF. In DNA, the CDR3 is TGTGCCACCTACCAGACAGGGTCCTACAATGAGCAGTTCTTC.

This clonotype occurred many times. The V and J genes are TRBV7-9 and TRBJ2-5; 10 bases fit TRBD2. The CDR3 is 14 residues long. V was clipped by 5 bases and J by 3 bases; unmatched bases: 3. Germline-derived CDR1 and CDR2 are SEHNR and FQNEAQ (reference sequence). The CDR3 sequence is CASSRTSGEETQYF. The DNA for the CDR3 is TGTGCCAGCAGCCGGACTAGCGGTGAAGAGACCCAGTACTTC.

The chain uses TRBV19 and TRBJ1-5; TRBD1 might be the D (5 bases). CDR3 length equals 13 residues. Germline V gene data show CDR1 as LNHDA and CDR2 as SQIVND (reference sequence). Trimming cost V 6 bases and J 3 bases, with 9 bases left between them. The CDR3 sequence is CASSGGYNQPQHF. In DNA form, the CDR3 reads TGTGCCAGTAGCGGGGGTTACAATCAGCCCCAGCATTTT.

J is TRBJ2-5 and V is TRBV7-8; 7 bases line up with TRBD2. V was pared by 0 bases and J by 2 bases, with 3 bases of the junction left unmatched. Germline V lookup: CDR1 SGHVS, CDR2 FQNEAQ. The CDR3 is made up of 15 amino acids. CDR3 residues: CASSLASGLQETQYF. CDR3 DNA sequence: TGTGCCAGCAGCTTAGCTAGCGGGCTTCAAGAGACCCAGTACTTC.

The chain links TRBV7-2 to TRBJ2-7; tentative D call: TRBD1 (6 bases). There are 15 residues in the CDR3. Germline values: CDR1 SGHTA, CDR2 FQGNSA. Trimming left V 5 bases short and J 3 bases short, with 17 bases between. The CDR3 region has the DNA TGTGCCAGCAGCCCCCCCGGGACAATCTTCTACGAGCAGTACTTC. This encodes CASSPPGTIFYEQYF. The complete variable domain, with remaining parts taken from reference TRBV7-2 and TRBJ2-7, reads GAGVSQSPSNKVTEKGKDVELRCDPISGHTALYWYRQSLGQGLEFLIYFQGNSAPDKSGLPSDRFSAERTGGSVSTLTIQRTQQEDSAVYLCASSPPGTIFYEQYFGPGTRLTVT.

The V gene is TRBV6-1, the J gene TRBJ1-1, with unresolved D. The CDR3 contains 13 residues. Trimming took off 5 bases at V and 1 base at J, with 8 bases between the two ends. Per the germline V gene, CDR1 is MNHNS and CDR2 is SASEGT. The CDR3 sequence is CASSPGENTEAFF. Here the CDR3 DNA reads TGTGCCAGCAGTCCAGGAGAGAACACTGAAGCTTTCTTT.

This clonotype was picked up one time. The chain has TRBV25-1 and TRBJ2-5, with D tentatively TRBD1 (6 bases). The CDR3 length is 14 residues. Trimming took 6 bases from V and 3 from J, leaving 14 bases between them. The V gene's germline CDR1 is MGHDK and CDR2 SYGVNS. Here the CDR3 DNA reads TGTGCCAGCAGAGGTGGACAGTCCAAAGAGACCCAGTACTTC. Amino acids: CASRGGQSKETQYF.

The genes are TRBV9 and TRBJ2-7; D is ambiguous. Germline V gene lookup returns CDR1 SGDLS and CDR2 YYNGEE. The V end lost 0 bases, the J end lost 2 bases, and 9 bases lay between the germline ends. The CDR3 is made up of 14 amino acids. The CDR3 sequence: CASSVAHRPYEQYF. DNA for the CDR3: TGTGCCAGCAGCGTAGCGCACCGCCCCTACGAGCAGTACTTC.

This rearrangement joins TRBV15 to TRBJ2-7; TRBD2 agrees at 7 bases. This CDR3 has 14 amino acids. Losses at the gene ends were 2 bases for V and 4 bases for J; bases not matched to a gene: 5. CDR1 is LNHNV and CDR2 is YYDKDF in the germline V gene (reference sequence). The CDR3 region is CATSRSGREYEQYF. Written as DNA, the CDR3 is TGTGCCACCAGCAGATCGGGGAGGGAATACGAGCAGTACTTC.

The rearrangement joins TRBV10-3 to TRBJ1-2, with TRBD1 matching over 9 bases. The germline CDR1 and CDR2 sequences are ENHRY and SYGVKD. The trim removed 8 bases at V and 6 bases at J, leaving 10 bases unmatched. The CDR3 extends over 14 amino acids. CDR3 DNA sequence: TGTGCCATCCTCCCCGGGACAGGGAACGATGGCTACACCTTC. Encoded protein: CAILPGTGNDGYTF.

The chain employs TRBV5-1 and TRBJ2-3; TRBD2 agrees at 10 bases. The better agreement between TRBJ2-5 and the DNA end casts doubt on the J call. This CDR3 region has 15 residues. Per germline, CDR1 SGHRS and CDR2 YFSETQ. CDR3 sequence: CASSQSGGAHETQYF. CDR3 bases: TGCGCCAGCAGCCAAAGCGGGGGGGCTCATGAGACCCAGTACTTC.